This T cell receptor beta chain was sequenced in a study of cytomegalovirus exposure and HLA in healthy donors. Clones were sequenced by immunoSEQ multiplex PCR, and TCRdb holds only the in-frame ones, with some missing. This table holds about 150,000 clones, approximately 86% found once. Germline assignment: CDR1 SGHRS and CDR2 YFSETQ. This CDR3 region has 17 residues. V shed 0 bases, J shed 6 bases, and the junction held 12 bases outside the gene matches. Sample: PBMCs. The chain links TRBV5-1 to TRBJ1-5; 7 nucleotides agree with TRBD1. This clonotype was obtained from a human donor in good health. The CDR3 region has the DNA TGCGCCAGCAGCTTGGGACCCCAGGGGGAAGGAAGTCAGCCCCAGCATTTT. Its protein product is CASSLGPQGEGSQPQHF.